One and the same sample provided the 11 T cell receptor beta chains below, sequenced in a study of T cells in Graves' hyperthyroidism and ophthalmopathy. RNA transcripts served as the template for amplifying TCR beta CDR3 regions. A first-round RT-PCR of the TCR CDR3 used the HTBI primer set. Using its own MiXCR run on the multiplex PCR reads, TCRdb lists one record per CDR3 protein. The repertoire has almost 600,000 distinct CDR3 sequences, about 43% of them found once; the top ten carry about 8.3%. The sequencing input was peripheral blood or thyroid tissue (not recorded which). These receptors came from a young woman with Graves' hyperthyroidism.

This clonotype was counted only a few times. V and J are TRBV2 and TRBJ1-1; D possibly corresponds to TRBD1 (5 bases). CDR1 SNHLY and CDR2 FYNNEI come from the germline V gene. V was cut by 8 bases and J by 3 bases, with 16 bases left in between. The CDR3 consists of 14 residues. The CDR3 region is CASSPDTDDTEAFF. The CDR3 bases are TGTGCCAGCTCTCCGGACACCGACGACACTGAAGCTTTCTTT.

The chain is built from TRBV24-1 and TRBJ1-1; D is ambiguous. The CDR3 contains 16 residues. The V end was cut by 7 bases, the J end by 0 bases, with 17 bases between. Germline CDR1 reads KGHDR; CDR2 reads SFDVKD. This CDR3 reads CATSSQRTGMNTEAFF. CDR3 sequence (DNA): TGTGCCACCAGCAGCCAGAGGACTGGAATGAACACTGAAGCTTTCTTT.

In its sample, this clonotype was seen many times. The V call is TRBV11-2, the J call TRBJ1-4, with TRBD1 matching 10 bases. V shed 0 bases, J shed 0 bases, and the junction held 13 bases outside the gene matches. Germline CDR1 SGHAT, CDR2 FQNNGV. The CDR3 totals 21 residues. CDR3 DNA: TGTGCCAGCAGCTTAGAGGGCAGTGGGACAGGGGATTATGCAACTAATGAAAAACTGTTTTTT. Residues: CASSLEGSGTGDYATNEKLFF.

Note on this clonotype: A clone one base away is much larger, so this may be a read error. V usage is TRBV10-3 and J usage is TRBJ2-5; D gene ambiguous. Germline V gene lookup returns CDR1 ENHRY and CDR2 SYGVKD. This CDR3 has 12 amino acids. The V and J ends lost 0 bases and 1 base respectively, with 0 bases between them. CDR3 DNA sequence: TGTGCCATCAGTGAGTCCCAAGAGACCCAGTACTTC. Amino acid sequence: CAISESQETQYF.

The chain employs TRBV6-6 and TRBJ1-3; D unresolved. Trimming shortened V by 8 bases and J by 5 bases, and 19 bases separated the two germline ends. CDR3 size: 15 residues. Germline loops: CDR1 MNHNY, CDR2 SVGAGI (reference sequence). The CDR3 region is CASPRRPTLRNTIYF. The CDR3 DNA follows: TGTGCCAGCCCCCGTAGGCCGACCCTACGAAACACCATATATTTT.

Many counts were recorded for this clonotype. One end of the junction does not line up with germline, which may come from a read error. The V and J genes are TRBV6-6 and TRBJ2-5; tentatively, D is TRBD2 (5 bases). The CDR3 extends over 11 amino acids. The germline V gene has CDR1 MNHNY and CDR2 SVGAGI (reference sequence). The CDR3 coding sequence is TGTGCCAGCACCATAGGCGGGTCCTTGCACTTC. Translated: CASTIGGSLHF.

This clonotype was detected ten times or more. This chain's CDR3 is CASSYSGGMNSGANVLTF. For the CDR3, the DNA is TGTGCCAGCAGTTACTCGGGGGGAATGAACTCTGGGGCCAACGTCCTGACTTTC. The chain employs TRBV6-5 and TRBJ2-6, with D perhaps TRBD2 (6 bases). This CDR3 has 18 residues. Germline CDR1 reads MNHEY; CDR2 reads SVGAGI. The V and J ends lost 0 bases and 0 bases respectively, with 12 bases between them.

In its sample, this clonotype was seen once. The chain combines TRBV6-6 with TRBJ1-5; D remains unclear. Germline V gene sequence: CDR1 MNHNY, CDR2 SVGAGI (reference sequence). Deletions cut 2 bases from V and 2 bases from J, with 4 bases between. This CDR3 comprises 13 residues. The CDR3: CASSYLGNQPQHF. The DNA for the CDR3 is TGTGCCAGCAGTTACCTCGGCAATCAGCCCCAGCATTTT.

This clonotype was seen ten or more times. The chain has TRBV5-1 and TRBJ2-7, with TRBD2 matching over 12 bases. The CDR3 extends over 16 amino acids. The germline CDR1 and CDR2 sequences are SGHRS and YFSETQ. The V gene end was trimmed by 0 bases and the J gene end by 4 bases; junction bases not matched to a gene: 5. This CDR3 reads CASSLVGLAGPYEQYF. The CDR3, as DNA: TGCGCCAGCAGCTTGGTAGGACTAGCGGGACCATACGAGCAGTACTTC.

This clonotype was observed many times. The chain is built from TRBV19 and TRBJ1-2, with D uncertain. Germline assignment: CDR1 LNHDA and CDR2 SQIVND (reference sequence). The length of the CDR3 is 13 residues. Trimming removed 8 bases at V and 0 bases at J, with 10 bases between. DNA for the CDR3: TGTGCCAGTGCGGACGACCCTAACTATGGCTACACCTTC. It encodes CASADDPNYGYTF.

CDR3 DNA sequence: TGTGCCAGCAGCAGGGAGGCAGATACGCAGTATTTT. Amino acid sequence: CASSREADTQYF. The chain uses TRBV11-2 and TRBJ2-3, with TRBD2 as a possible D gene (6 bases). CDR1 and CDR2 from the germline V gene are SGHAT and FQNNGV. V was clipped by 5 bases and J by 4 bases, with 7 bases between them. The CDR3 runs 12 residues.